The T cell receptor beta chain described here comes from a study of CD8+CD57+ T cells in acquired aplastic anemia. Patients included in sequencing had previously demonstrated CD8+CD57+ cell expansion by flow cytometry. TCR beta VDJ combinations and CDR3 sequences were profiled from genomic DNA. One entry per CDR3 protein results from TCRdb running MiXCR on the reads. Of about 190,000 distinct CDR3 sequences in the sample, 48% were seen once. The CDR3 spans 13 residues. CDR1 is SEHNR, CDR2 FQNEAQ, per germline (reference sequence). The germline V and J ends were trimmed by 6 bases and 0 bases, with 8 bases remaining between them.

This clonotype originated in a human donor with aplastic anemia. V usage is TRBV7-9 and J usage is TRBJ1-1; D unclear. The sequenced sample consisted of sorted CD4+, CD8+, or CD8+CD57+ T cells (not recorded which) from PBMCs. DNA of the CDR3: TGTGCCAGCAGGGACTCTATGAACACTGAAGCTTTCTTT. Amino acid sequence: CASRDSMNTEAFF. The full variable domain, completed using reference TRBV7-9 and TRBJ1-1, is DTGVSQNPRHKITKRGQNVTFRCDPISEHNRLYWYRQTLGQGPEFLTYFQNEAQLEKSRLLSDRFSAERPKGSFSTLEIQRTEQGDSAMYLCASRDSMNTEAFFGQGTRLTVV.